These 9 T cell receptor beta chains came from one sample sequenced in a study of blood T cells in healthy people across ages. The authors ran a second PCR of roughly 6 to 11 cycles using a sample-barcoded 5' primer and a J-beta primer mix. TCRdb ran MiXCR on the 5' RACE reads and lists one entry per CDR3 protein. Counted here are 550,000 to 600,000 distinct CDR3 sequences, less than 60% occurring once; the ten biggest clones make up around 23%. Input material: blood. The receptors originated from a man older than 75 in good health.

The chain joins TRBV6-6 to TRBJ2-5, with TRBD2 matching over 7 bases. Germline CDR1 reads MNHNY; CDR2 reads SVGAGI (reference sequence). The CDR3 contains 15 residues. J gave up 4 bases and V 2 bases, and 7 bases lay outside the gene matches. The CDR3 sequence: CASSYRSGGLETQYF. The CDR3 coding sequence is TGTGCCAGCAGTTACAGATCGGGGGGATTAGAGACCCAGTACTTC.

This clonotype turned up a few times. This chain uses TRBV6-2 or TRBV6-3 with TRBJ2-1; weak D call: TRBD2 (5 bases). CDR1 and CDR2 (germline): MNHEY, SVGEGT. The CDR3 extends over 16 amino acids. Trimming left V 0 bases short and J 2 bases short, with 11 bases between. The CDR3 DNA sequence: TGTGCCAGCAGTTACTCGATTGAGACTACCTACAATGAGCAGTTCTTC. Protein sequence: CASSYSIETTYNEQFF.

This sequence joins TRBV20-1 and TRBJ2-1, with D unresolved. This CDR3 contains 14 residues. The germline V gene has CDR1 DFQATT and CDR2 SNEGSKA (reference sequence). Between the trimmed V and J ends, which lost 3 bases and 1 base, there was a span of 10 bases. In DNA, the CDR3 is TGCAGTGCTAGTAATACTCGTTCCTACAATGAGCAGTTCTTC. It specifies CSASNTRSYNEQFF.

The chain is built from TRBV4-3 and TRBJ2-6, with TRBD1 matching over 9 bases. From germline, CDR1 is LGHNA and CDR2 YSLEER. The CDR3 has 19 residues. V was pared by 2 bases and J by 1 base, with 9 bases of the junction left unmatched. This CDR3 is CASSQFWGQGFSGANVLTF. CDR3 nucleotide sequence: TGCGCCAGCAGCCAATTCTGGGGACAGGGATTTTCTGGGGCCAACGTCCTGACTTTC.

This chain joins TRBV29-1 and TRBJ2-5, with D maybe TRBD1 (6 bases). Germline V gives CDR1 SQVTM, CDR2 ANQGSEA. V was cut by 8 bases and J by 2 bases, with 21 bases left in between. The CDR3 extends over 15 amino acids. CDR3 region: CSLLSPDSLQETQYF. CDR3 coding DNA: TGCAGCCTCCTATCCCCGGACAGCCTTCAAGAGACCCAGTACTTC.

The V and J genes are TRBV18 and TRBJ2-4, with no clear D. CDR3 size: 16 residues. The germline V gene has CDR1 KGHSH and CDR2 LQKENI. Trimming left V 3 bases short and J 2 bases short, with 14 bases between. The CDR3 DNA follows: TGTGCCAGCTCACCGATTGCTGGGGTGTCCAAAAACATTCAGTACTTC. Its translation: CASSPIAGVSKNIQYF.

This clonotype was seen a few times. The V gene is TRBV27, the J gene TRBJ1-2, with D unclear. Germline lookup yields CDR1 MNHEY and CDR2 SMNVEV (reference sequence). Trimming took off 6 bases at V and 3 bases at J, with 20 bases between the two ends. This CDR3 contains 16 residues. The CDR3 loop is CASSRAEFPAHYGYTF. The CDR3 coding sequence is TGTGCCAGCAGCCGGGCCGAGTTCCCCGCCCACTATGGCTACACCTTC.

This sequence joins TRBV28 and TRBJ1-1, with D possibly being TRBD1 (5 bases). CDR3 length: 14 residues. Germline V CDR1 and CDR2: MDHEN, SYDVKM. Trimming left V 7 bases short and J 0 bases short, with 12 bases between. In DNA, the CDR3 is TGTGCCAGCATCAGGGTGGGTGTGAACACTGAAGCTTTCTTT. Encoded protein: CASIRVGVNTEAFF.

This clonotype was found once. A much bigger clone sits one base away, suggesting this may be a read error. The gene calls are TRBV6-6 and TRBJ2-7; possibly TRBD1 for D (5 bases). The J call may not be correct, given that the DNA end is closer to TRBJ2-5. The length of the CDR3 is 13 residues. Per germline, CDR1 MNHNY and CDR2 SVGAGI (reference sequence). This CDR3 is CASRTEADETQYF. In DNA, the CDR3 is TGTGCCAGCAGGACAGAGGCCGACGAGACCCAGTACTTC.